This passage covers 2 T cell receptor beta chains from one sample sequenced in a study of OX40 agonist ivuxolimab in advanced cancers. TCRdb's copy holds only in-frame clones and misses some; the assay was immunoSEQ multiplex PCR. This table holds 50,000 to 70,000 clones, around 85% found once. The input for sequencing was CD4+ or CD8+ T cells sorted from blood, taken in a trial of the OX40 agonist ivuxolimab. Source of these receptors: an adult with an advanced solid tumor such as melanoma, head and neck, liver or kidney cancer.

The rearrangement uses TRBV5-1 and TRBJ2-7; 8 bases align to TRBD2. This CDR3 has 15 residues. From germline, CDR1 is SGHRS and CDR2 YFSETQ. Germline trimming cut 1 base from V and 3 bases from J; bases unmatched to any gene: 6. This CDR3 is CASSLSAGGVYEQYF. In DNA, the CDR3 is TGCGCCAGCAGCTTGTCCGCGGGAGGTGTCTACGAGCAGTACTTC. Supplemented by reference TRBV5-1 and TRBJ2-7, the full variable domain reads KAGVTQTPRYLIKTRGQQVTLSCSPISGHRSVSWYQQTPGQGLQFLFEYFSETQRNKGNFPGRFSGRQFSNSRSEMNVSTLELGDSALYLCASSLSAGGVYEQYFGPGTRLTVT.

The J gene is TRBJ2-5, the V gene TRBV7-2, with D perhaps matching TRBD1 or TRBD2 (5 bases each). Trimming took off 6 bases at V and 1 base at J, with 9 bases between the two ends. CDR1 is SGHTA and CDR2 is FQGNSA in the germline V gene. The CDR3 is 13 amino acids. DNA for the CDR3: TGTGCCAGCAGTCGGGACCTCCAAGAGACCCAGTACTTC. Translated, it gives CASSRDLQETQYF.